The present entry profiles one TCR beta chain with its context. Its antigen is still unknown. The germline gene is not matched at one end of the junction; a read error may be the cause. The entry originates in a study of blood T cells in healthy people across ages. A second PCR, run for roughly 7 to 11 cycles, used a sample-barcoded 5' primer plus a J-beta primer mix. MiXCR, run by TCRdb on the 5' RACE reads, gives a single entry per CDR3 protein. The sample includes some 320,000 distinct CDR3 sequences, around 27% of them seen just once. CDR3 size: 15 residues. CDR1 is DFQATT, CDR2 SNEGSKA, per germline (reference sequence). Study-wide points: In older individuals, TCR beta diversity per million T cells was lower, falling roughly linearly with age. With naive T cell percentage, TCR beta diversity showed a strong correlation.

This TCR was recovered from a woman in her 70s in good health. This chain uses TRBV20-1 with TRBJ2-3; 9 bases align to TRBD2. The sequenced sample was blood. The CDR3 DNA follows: TGCAGTGCTACCATAGCGGGAGATGGCACAGATACGCAATATTTT. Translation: CSATIAGDGTDTQYF.